This entry describes one TCR beta chain. The antigen is undetermined. This sample was included in a study of cytomegalovirus exposure and HLA in healthy donors. Study results and caveats: Accurate HLA-A and HLA-B prediction from TCR beta sequences was reported for most subjects. Later findings reportedly placed an Asian-associated ancestry cluster below the roughly 670-donor mean for N-insertions.

This PCR relied on a set of 60 Vbeta primers and 13 Jbeta primers. The protocol was immunoSEQ multiplex PCR, while the TCRdb copy is restricted to in-frame clones and leaves out a portion. The repertoire holds roughly 120,000 clones, 78% seen once, with 1% to 1.5% in the top ten. Germline CDR1 is SGHNT and CDR2 is YYREEE (reference sequence). The V and J ends lost 0 bases and 8 bases respectively, with 14 bases between them. The CDR3 contains 14 residues. Sequencing was carried out using PBMCs. The chain joins TRBV5-4 to TRBJ1-2; tentative D call: TRBD1 (5 bases). This TCR derives from a woman in her twenties or thirties in good health and CMV-seronegative. The CDR3 region has the DNA TGTGCCAGCAGCTTGGGGGGGGACCCCCGGGGCTACACCTTC. This encodes CASSLGGDPRGYTF.